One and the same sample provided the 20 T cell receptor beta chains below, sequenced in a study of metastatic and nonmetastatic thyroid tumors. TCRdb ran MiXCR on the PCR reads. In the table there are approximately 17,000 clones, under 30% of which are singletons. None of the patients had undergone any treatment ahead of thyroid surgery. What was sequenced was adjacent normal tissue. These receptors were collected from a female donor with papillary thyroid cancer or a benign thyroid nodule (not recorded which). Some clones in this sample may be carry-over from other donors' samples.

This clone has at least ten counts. CDR3 DNA: TGTGCCAGCAGACAGAGGGCAGGGGCCTACAATGAGCAGTTCTTC. Translated: CASRQRAGAYNEQFF. The V gene is TRBV2, the J gene TRBJ2-1; possible D gene TRBD1, 6 bases. Trimming cost V 6 bases and J 2 bases, with 14 bases left between them. The CDR3 sequence is 15 residues long. Germline CDR1 reads SNHLY; CDR2 reads FYNNEI.

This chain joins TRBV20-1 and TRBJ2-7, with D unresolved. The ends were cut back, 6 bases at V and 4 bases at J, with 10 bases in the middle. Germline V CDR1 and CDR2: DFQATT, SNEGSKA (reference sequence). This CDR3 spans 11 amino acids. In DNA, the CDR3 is TGCAGTGCCTTATACTGGTACGAGCAGTACTTC. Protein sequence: CSALYWYEQYF.

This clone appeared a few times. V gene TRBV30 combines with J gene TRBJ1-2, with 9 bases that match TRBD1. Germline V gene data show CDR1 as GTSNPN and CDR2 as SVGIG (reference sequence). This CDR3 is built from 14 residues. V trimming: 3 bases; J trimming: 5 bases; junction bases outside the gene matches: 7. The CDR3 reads CAWRPTGGGYGYTF. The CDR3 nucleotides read TGTGCCTGGAGACCGACAGGGGGAGGGTATGGCTACACCTTC. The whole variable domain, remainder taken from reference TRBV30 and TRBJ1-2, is SQTIHQWPATLVQPVGSPLSLECTVEGTSNPNLYWYRQAAGRGLQLLFYSVGIGQISSEVPQNLSASRPQDRQFILSSKKLLLSDSGFYLCAWRPTGGGYGYTFGSGTRLTVV.

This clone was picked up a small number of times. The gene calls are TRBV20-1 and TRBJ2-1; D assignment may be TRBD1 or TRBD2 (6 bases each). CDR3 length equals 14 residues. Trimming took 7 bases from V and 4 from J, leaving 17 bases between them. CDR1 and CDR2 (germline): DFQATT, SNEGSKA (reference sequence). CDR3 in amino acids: CSVRRGELYNEQFF. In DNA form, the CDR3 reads TGCAGTGTCCGTAGGGGGGAGCTTTACAATGAGCAGTTCTTC.

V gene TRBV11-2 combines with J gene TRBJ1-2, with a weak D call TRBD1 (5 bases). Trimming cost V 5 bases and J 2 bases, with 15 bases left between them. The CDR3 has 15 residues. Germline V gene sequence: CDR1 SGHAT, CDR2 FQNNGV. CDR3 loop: CASSPAGRRNYGYTF. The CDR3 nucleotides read TGTGCCAGCAGCCCAGCGGGACGGCGGAACTATGGCTACACCTTC.

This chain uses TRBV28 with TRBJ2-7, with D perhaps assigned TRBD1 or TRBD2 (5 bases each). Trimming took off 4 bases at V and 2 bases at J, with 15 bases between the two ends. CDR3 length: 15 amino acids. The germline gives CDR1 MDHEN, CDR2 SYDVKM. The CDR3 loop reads CASSSPRDGAYEQYF. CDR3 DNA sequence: TGTGCCAGCAGTTCCCCCCGGGACGGTGCCTACGAGCAGTACTTC.

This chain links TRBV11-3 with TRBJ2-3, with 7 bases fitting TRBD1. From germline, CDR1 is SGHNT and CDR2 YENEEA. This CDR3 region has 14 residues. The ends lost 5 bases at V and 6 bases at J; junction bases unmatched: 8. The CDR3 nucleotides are TGTGCCAGCAGCCTCGGGACAGTTTCCGATACGCAGTATTTT. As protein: CASSLGTVSDTQYF. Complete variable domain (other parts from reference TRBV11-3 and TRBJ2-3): EAGVVQSPRYKIIEKKQPVAFWCNPISGHNTLYWYLQNLGQGPELLIRYENEEAVDDSQLPKDRFSAERLKGVDSTLKIQPAELGDSAVYLCASSLGTVSDTQYFGPGTRLTVL.

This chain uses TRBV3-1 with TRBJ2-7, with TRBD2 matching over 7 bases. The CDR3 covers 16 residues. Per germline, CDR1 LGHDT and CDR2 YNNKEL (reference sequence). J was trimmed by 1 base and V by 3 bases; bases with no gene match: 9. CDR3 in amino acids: CASSQGPGLTSYEQYF. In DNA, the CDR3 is TGTGCCAGCAGCCAGGGTCCGGGACTAACTTCCTACGAGCAGTACTTC.

CDR3 coding DNA: TGTGCCAGCACCGACCCCCCGACGAGGCTAGCGGGGTTAAGCTCCTACGAGCAGTACTTC. This translates into CASTDPPTRLAGLSSYEQYF. The chain links TRBV6-2 or TRBV6-3 to TRBJ2-7; TRBD2 matches at 9 bases. Trimming at V came to 7 bases and at J to 0 bases, leaving 22 bases not matched to a gene. CDR3 size: 20 residues. The germline V gene encodes CDR1 MNHEY and CDR2 SVGEGT.

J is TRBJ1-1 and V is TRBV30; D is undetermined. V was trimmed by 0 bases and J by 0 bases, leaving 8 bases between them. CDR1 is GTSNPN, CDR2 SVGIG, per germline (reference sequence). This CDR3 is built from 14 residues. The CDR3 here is CAWSVLGLNTEAFF. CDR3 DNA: TGTGCCTGGAGTGTACTGGGCCTGAACACTGAAGCTTTCTTT. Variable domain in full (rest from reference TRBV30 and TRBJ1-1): SQTIHQWPATLVQPVGSPLSLECTVEGTSNPNLYWYRQAAGRGLQLLFYSVGIGQISSEVPQNLSASRPQDRQFILSSKKLLLSDSGFYLCAWSVLGLNTEAFFGQGTRLTVV.

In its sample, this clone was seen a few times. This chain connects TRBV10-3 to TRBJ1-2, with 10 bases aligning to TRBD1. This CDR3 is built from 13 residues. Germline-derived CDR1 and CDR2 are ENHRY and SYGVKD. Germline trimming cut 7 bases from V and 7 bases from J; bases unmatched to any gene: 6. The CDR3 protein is CAITLTGGVGYTF. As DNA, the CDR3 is TGTGCCATCACCTTGACAGGGGGCGTTGGCTACACCTTC.

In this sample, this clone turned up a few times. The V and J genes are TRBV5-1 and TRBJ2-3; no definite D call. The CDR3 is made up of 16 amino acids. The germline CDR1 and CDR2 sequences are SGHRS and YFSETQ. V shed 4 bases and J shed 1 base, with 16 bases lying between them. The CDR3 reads CASSPAGAPRTDTQYF. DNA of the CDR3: TGCGCCAGCAGCCCCGCTGGAGCGCCCCGCACAGATACGCAGTATTTT.

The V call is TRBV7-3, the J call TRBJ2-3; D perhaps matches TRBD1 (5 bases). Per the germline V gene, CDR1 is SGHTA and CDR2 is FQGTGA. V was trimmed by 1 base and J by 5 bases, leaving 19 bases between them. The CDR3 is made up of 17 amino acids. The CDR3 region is CASSLKGETGRGDTQYF. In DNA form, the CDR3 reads TGTGCCAGCAGCTTAAAGGGTGAGACTGGAAGGGGAGATACGCAGTATTTT.

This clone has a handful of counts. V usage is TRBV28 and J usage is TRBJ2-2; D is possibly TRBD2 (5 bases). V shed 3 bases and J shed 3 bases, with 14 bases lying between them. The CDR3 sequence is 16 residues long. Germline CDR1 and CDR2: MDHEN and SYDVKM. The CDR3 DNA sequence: TGTGCCAGCAGTTTCCCCAGCGGAGAAGACACCGGGGAGCTGTTTTTT. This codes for CASSFPSGEDTGELFF.

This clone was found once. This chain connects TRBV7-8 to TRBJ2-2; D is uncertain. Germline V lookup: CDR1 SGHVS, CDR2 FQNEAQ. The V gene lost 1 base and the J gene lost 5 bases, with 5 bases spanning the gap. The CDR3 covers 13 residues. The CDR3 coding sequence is TGTGCCAGCAGCTTAGTTCGGACCGGGGAGCTGTTTTTT. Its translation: CASSLVRTGELFF.

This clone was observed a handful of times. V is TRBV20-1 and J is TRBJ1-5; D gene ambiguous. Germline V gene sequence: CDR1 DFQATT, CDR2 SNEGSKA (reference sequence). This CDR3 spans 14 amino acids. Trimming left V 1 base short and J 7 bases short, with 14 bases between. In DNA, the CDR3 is TGCAGTGCTAGAGGCGCAGGCGTCGGACAGCCCCAGCATTTT. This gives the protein CSARGAGVGQPQHF.

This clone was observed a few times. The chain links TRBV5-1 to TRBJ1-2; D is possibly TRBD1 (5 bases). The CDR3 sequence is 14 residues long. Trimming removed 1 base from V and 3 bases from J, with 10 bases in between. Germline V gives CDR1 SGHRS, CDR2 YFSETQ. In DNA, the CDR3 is TGCGCCAGCAGCTTGAGGGGCGGTGACTATGGCTACACCTTC. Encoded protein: CASSLRGGDYGYTF.

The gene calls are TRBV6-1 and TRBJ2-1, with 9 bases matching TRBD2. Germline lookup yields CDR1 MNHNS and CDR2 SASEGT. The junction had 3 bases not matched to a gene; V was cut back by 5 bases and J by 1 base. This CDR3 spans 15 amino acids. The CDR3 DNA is TGTGCCAGCAGTATTAGCGGGAGTTCCTACAATGAGCAGTTCTTC. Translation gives CASSISGSSYNEQFF.

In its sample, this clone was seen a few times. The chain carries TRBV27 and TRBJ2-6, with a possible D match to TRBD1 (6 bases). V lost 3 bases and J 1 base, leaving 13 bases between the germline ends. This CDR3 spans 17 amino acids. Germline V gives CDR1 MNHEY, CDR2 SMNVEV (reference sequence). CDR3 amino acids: CASSFTQTGSGANVLTF. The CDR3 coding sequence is TGTGCCAGCAGTTTTACCCAAACAGGGTCTGGGGCCAACGTCCTGACTTTC.

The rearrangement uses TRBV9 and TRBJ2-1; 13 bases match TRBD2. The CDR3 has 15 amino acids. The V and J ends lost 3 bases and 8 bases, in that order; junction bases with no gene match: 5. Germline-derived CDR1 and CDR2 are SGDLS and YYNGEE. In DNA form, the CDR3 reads TGTGCCAGCAGCGGGACTAGCGGGAGTGTCGATGAGCAGTTCTTC. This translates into CASSGTSGSVDEQFF.